A selection of T cell receptor beta chains follows, all from one sample in a study of cytotoxic CD8 clonotypes in ibrutinib-treated CLL. Assay used: immunoSEQ multiplex PCR; TCRdb lists only in-frame clones, some missing. Of about 76,000 clones listed, 70% to 90% were seen once; the top ten hold 38%. The sample in question was PBMCs, obtained after 24 months of ibrutinib treatment. These receptors came from a human donor with chronic lymphocytic leukemia. Both conserved end residues are part of each CDR3. The D gene is left open where the match is weak. Only some rows state a clone size, as once, few, many or a class for expanded clones.

D gene	V gene	J gene	clone size	CDR3 DNA	CDR3 protein
TRBD1	TRBV11-2	TRBJ2-1	-	TGTGCCAGCAGCTTAGGTCGAGGGACAGCCTACAATGAGCAGTTCTTC	CASSLGRGTAYNEQFF
-	TRBV18	TRBJ2-7	-	TGTGCCAGCTCTATCGGCGCTGACCCAGAGAGCGAGCAGTACTTC	CASSIGADPESEQYF
TRBD1	TRBV7-2	TRBJ1-2	-	TGTGCCAGCAGCCTGGGACAGGGGGTCTATGGCTACACCTTC	CASSLGQGVYGYTF
-	TRBV28	TRBJ2-7	-	TGTGCCAGCACCCTCCGGCAGGTTGGTTCCTACGAGCAGTACTTC	CASTLRQVGSYEQYF
TRBD2	TRBV4-3	TRBJ2-1	-	TGCGCCAGCAGCCAAGTCAAGGGGACTAGCGGCCACAATCGGCAGTTCTTC	CASSQVKGTSGHNRQFF
-	TRBV5-1	TRBJ2-7	-	TGCGCCAGCAGCTTGAACCCCGGGGGTGACGAGCAGTACTTC	CASSLNPGGDEQYF
-	TRBV5-4	TRBJ2-2	-	TGTGCCAGCAGCGGAGGAGGCAGGGGTACCGGGGAGCTGTTTTTT	CASSGGGRGTGELFF
TRBD2	TRBV10-3	TRBJ2-5	once	TGTGCCATCAGTGAAATAGCGGGAGGCCAAGAGACCCAGTACTTC	CAISEIAGGQETQYF
-	TRBV5-5	TRBJ1-5	-	TGTGCCAGCAGCGTCTCTTTACAGGGATTGGGCAATCAGCCCCAGCATTTT	CASSVSLQGLGNQPQHF
TRBD2	TRBV5-1	TRBJ2-3	-	TGCGCCAGCAGCTGGGGACTAGCGGGAGGGGGCACAGATACGCAGTATTTT	CASSWGLAGGGTDTQYF
-	TRBV4-2	TRBJ2-2	once	TGTGCCAGCAGCCAAGATCTGTCCGGGGAGCTGTTTTTT	CASSQDLSGELFF
TRBD2	TRBV28	TRBJ2-3	-	TGTGCCAGCACATCTAGCGGGGCGAACACAGATACGCAGTATTTT	CASTSSGANTDTQYF
TRBD1	TRBV6-1	TRBJ2-7	-	TGTGCCAGCAGTGAGATATTGGACAGGGCGGACGAGCAGTACTTC	CASSEILDRADEQYF
-	TRBV5-1	TRBJ2-7	-	TGCGCCAGCAGCTTGGCTGGGACGAACGCCTACGAGCAGTACTTC	CASSLAGTNAYEQYF
TRBD2	TRBV19	TRBJ2-1	few	TGTGCCAGTAGTATAGGGGCTAGCGGGAGCTACAATGAGCAGTTCTTC	CASSIGASGSYNEQFF
TRBD1	TRBV4-2	TRBJ1-4	-	TGTGCCAGCAGCCAGACAGGGAATGAAAAACTGTTTTTT	CASSQTGNEKLFF
-	TRBV6-5	TRBJ2-3	-	TGTGCCAGCAAGGGGCATAGAGCTAGCACAGATACGCAGTATTTT	CASKGHRASTDTQYF
-	TRBV10-2	TRBJ1-2	-	TGCGCCAGCAGTGAGTCCGTCCGAGACTATGGCTACACCTTC	CASSESVRDYGYTF
TRBD2	TRBV19	TRBJ2-3	-	TGTCCCCTAGCGGTTAGCACAGATACGCAGTATTTT	CPLAVSTDTQYF
-	TRBV2	TRBJ2-7	-	TGTGCCAGCAGCTGGGGGGGCAAGAAGGATTACGAGCAGTACTTC	CASSWGGKKDYEQYF
TRBD2	TRBV7-7	TRBJ2-1	-	TGTGCTAGCAGCTTAGGGCTAGCGGGAGAACATGAGCAGTTCTTC	CASSLGLAGEHEQFF
TRBD2	TRBV7-2	TRBJ2-1	-	TGTGCCAGCAGCTTAGATAGCGGGTCCTACAATGAGCAGTTCTTC	CASSLDSGSYNEQFF
-	TRBV6-1	TRBJ2-5	-	TGTGCCAGCAGTGAACAGGGCCAAGAGACCCAGTACTTC	CASSEQGQETQYF
TRBD1	TRBV6-6	TRBJ2-2	-	TGTGCCAGCAGCCAGACAGGGACGGACACCGGGGAGCTGTTTTTT	CASSQTGTDTGELFF
-	TRBV6-7	TRBJ1-3	-	TGTGCCAGCAGTTACTCGACCCCGGACAGCCAATACTCTGGAAACACCATATATTTT	CASSYSTPDSQYSGNTIYF
TRBD2	TRBV6-5	TRBJ2-3	-	TGTGCCAGCAGCCAAACTAGCGGTCCACCTGATACGCAGTATTTT	CASSQTSGPPDTQYF
-	TRBV5-1	TRBJ2-1	few	TGCGCCAGCAGCTTGGGGTTGGTGGGATACAATGAGCAGTTCTTC	CASSLGLVGYNEQFF
TRBD1	TRBV5-6	TRBJ2-7	-	TGTGCCAGCAGCCCTGGACAGGGACGGTACGAGCAGTACTTC	CASSPGQGRYEQYF
TRBD2	TRBV29-1	TRBJ2-1	once	TGCAGCGTTGTGGGCGGGAGCTCCTACAATGAGCAGTTCTTC	CSVVGGSSYNEQFF
-	TRBV4-1	TRBJ2-7	large	TGCGCCAGCAGCCTGCGTGACAGCCTGGGCTACGAGCAGTACTTC	CASSLRDSLGYEQYF
-	TRBV6-5	TRBJ2-7	once	TGTGCCAGCCGAGACCGGAGCTCCTACGAGCAGTACTTC	CASRDRSSYEQYF
-	TRBV6-6	TRBJ2-3	-	TGTGCCAGCAGCGCCGCAACAGATACGCAGTATTTT	CASSAATDTQYF
-	TRBV19	TRBJ2-1	-	TGTGCCAGTGTGGGGGATTCCTACAATGAGCAGTTCTTC	CASVGDSYNEQFF